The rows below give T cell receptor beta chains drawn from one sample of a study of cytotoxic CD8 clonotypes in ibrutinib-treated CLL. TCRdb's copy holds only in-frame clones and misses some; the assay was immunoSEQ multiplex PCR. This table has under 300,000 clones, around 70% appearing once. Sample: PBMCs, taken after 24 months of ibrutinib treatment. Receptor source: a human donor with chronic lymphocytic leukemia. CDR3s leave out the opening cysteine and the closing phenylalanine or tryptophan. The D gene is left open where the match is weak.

CDR3: AWTSRWGTEAF; V: TRBV30; D: NA; J: TRBJ1-1
CDR3: ASSLFLTEAF; V: TRBV7-2; D: NA; J: TRBJ1-1
CDR3: ASSLEGLGNQPQH; V: TRBV27; D: NA; J: TRBJ1-5
CDR3: ASRAVVAQF; V: TRBV2; D: NA; J: TRBJ2-1
CDR3: ASSPWGDEQY; V: TRBV14; D: NA; J: TRBJ2-7
CDR3: ASSPWRGRRYNEQF; V: TRBV9; D: NA; J: TRBJ2-1
CDR3: ASSYLSGYTYNEQF; V: TRBV6-6; D: NA; J: TRBJ2-1
CDR3: ASSLLLSRPPSEQY; V: TRBV7-8; D: NA; J: TRBJ2-7
CDR3: ASSLSNGGDQPQH; V: TRBV28; D: NA; J: TRBJ1-5
CDR3: ASSQGTGDYEQY; V: TRBV11-2; D: NA; J: TRBJ2-7
CDR3: ASSTSYDQPQH; V: TRBV5-1; D: NA; J: TRBJ1-5
CDR3: ASRLGGNNEKLF; V: TRBV28; D: NA; J: TRBJ1-4
CDR3: ATSRDKGGYT; V: TRBV15; D: NA; J: TRBJ1-2
CDR3: ASSSGHNQPQH; V: TRBV28; D: NA; J: TRBJ1-5
CDR3: ASSFRGAQY; V: TRBV27; D: NA; J: TRBJ2-5
CDR3: ASSLTETNTEAF; V: TRBV18; D: NA; J: TRBJ1-1
CDR3: ASSQGDEYQPQH; V: TRBV4-2; D: NA; J: TRBJ1-5
CDR3: ASKGAPTNEQY; V: TRBV6-6; D: NA; J: TRBJ2-7
CDR3: ASRPTDASEQY; V: TRBV5-6; D: NA; J: TRBJ2-7
CDR3: ASSLRPAGGTDTQY; V: TRBV7-2; D: TRBD2; J: TRBJ2-3
CDR3: ASSQSFVVGGNQPQH; V: TRBV16; D: NA; J: TRBJ1-5
CDR3: ASSLNRGPYEQY; V: TRBV7-9; D: TRBD1; J: TRBJ2-7
CDR3: ASSLDTEPNEKLF; V: TRBV5-1; D: NA; J: TRBJ1-4
CDR3: ASSLGTSLREQY; V: TRBV7-2; D: NA; J: TRBJ2-7
CDR3: ASSSSAEGTYEQY; V: TRBV28; D: NA; J: TRBJ2-7
CDR3: ASSFHRDNYEQY; V: TRBV27; D: NA; J: TRBJ2-7
CDR3: ASSLRDTDTQY; V: TRBV27; D: NA; J: TRBJ2-3
CDR3: ASSIGTSGRPYNEQF; V: TRBV11-3; D: TRBD2; J: TRBJ2-1
CDR3: SVLTDRGANEKLF; V: TRBV29-1; D: TRBD1; J: TRBJ1-4
CDR3: ASSQGYRGRITDTQY; V: TRBV4-3; D: TRBD1; J: TRBJ2-3
CDR3: ASSYFGGGPQH; V: TRBV6-5; D: NA; J: TRBJ1-5
CDR3: SVRDGSYNEQF; V: TRBV29-1; D: NA; J: TRBJ2-1
CDR3: SGVGQGNYGYT; V: TRBV29-1; D: TRBD1; J: TRBJ1-2
CDR3: ASSWTAYNEQF; V: TRBV6-5; D: NA; J: TRBJ2-1
CDR3: ASSPGTLRGEQF; V: TRBV7-2; D: NA; J: TRBJ2-1
CDR3: SAPRGGGELF; V: TRBV29-1; D: NA; J: TRBJ2-2
CDR3: ASSYSAVPEKLF; V: TRBV6-5; D: NA; J: TRBJ1-4
CDR3: ASSLAGTAFGEQY; V: TRBV6-5; D: TRBD2; J: TRBJ2-7
CDR3: ASSLTSGKVDEQF; V: TRBV6-5; D: TRBD2; J: TRBJ2-1
CDR3: ASSLTRAPPYEQY; V: TRBV28; D: NA; J: TRBJ2-7